This entry features one T cell receptor (beta chain) sequence. This CDR3 is built from 12 residues. V lost 4 bases and J lost 7, with 7 bases in between. CDR1 and CDR2 (germline): MGHDK, SYGVNS. The data stem from a study of tumor and adjacent non-tumor tissue in lung cancer. The template was RNA from unsorted bulk tissue. More than 3 cm separated this lung sample from the edge of the tumor. The library came from three nested PCR rounds adapted from ARM-PCR protocols. TCRdb processed the multiplex PCR reads anew with MiXCR; each CDR3 protein has one entry. Of fewer than 100,000 distinct CDR3 sequences listed, roughly 80% are singletons.

This TCR derives from a man aged 60-69 years with non-small cell lung cancer. Sequencing was performed on distant non-tumor lung tissue. J is TRBJ2-2 and V is TRBV25-1, with D possibly matching TRBD2 (5 bases). In nucleotides, the CDR3 is TGTGCCAGCAGTGGGGAGATCGGGGAGCTGTTTTTT. Translating gives CASSGEIGELFF.